The rows below give T cell receptor beta chains drawn from one sample of a study of T cell changes during pregnancy in multiple sclerosis. Produced via immunoSEQ multiplex PCR; TCRdb's table is partial and in-frame only. The sample lists around 48,000 clones; approximately 92% were seen once. Sequenced here: CD4+ T cells from peripheral blood mononuclear cells, sampled in the second trimester of pregnancy. The receptors derive from a female donor in good health, enrolled as a control in a pregnancy study. Each CDR3 is given with its conserved first and last residue.

V: TRBV7-8
CDR3: CASSSRDRAVNTIYF

V: TRBV5-4
CDR3: CASSFRQGDDEQYF

V: TRBV11-2
CDR3: CASSSIQGRYGYTF

V: TRBV28
CDR3: CASSSTGDYGYTF

V: TRBV29-1
CDR3: CSADRGTGGYTF

V: TRBV6-5
CDR3: CASRARRESPLHF

V: TRBV5-1
CDR3: CASSLLGDVSYEQYF

V: TRBV28
CDR3: CASSSQGKANQPQHF

V: TRBV4-2
CDR3: CASSLNRGEAGANVLTF

V: TRBV6-6
CDR3: CASSGRDNQPQHF

V: TRBV9
CDR3: CASSVGGVWGQGKEKLFF

V: TRBV6-5
CDR3: CASSYSGLADNEQFF

V: TRBV25-1
CDR3: CASRRQGNTEAFF

V: TRBV19
CDR3: CASSGQVNTEAFF

V: TRBV15
CDR3: CATSRENDRFDTGELFF

V: TRBV6-1
CDR3: CASTPARNEKLFF

V: TRBV30
CDR3: CAWSVRPQAGYTF

V: TRBV25-1
CDR3: CASFGKAAGLPTDTQYF

V: TRBV7-2
CDR3: CASSRLGVDEQYF

V: TRBV29-1
CDR3: CSVETSGIHTDTQYF

V: TRBV25-1
CDR3: CASSPGFPNTEAFF

V: TRBV5-1
CDR3: CASSQAGTGSSYEQYF

V: TRBV29-1
CDR3: CSGGSAEAFF

V: TRBV4-1
CDR3: CASSPLTSDGDTQYF